This T cell receptor beta chain was recorded in a study of Ad26.COV2.S vaccination and SARS-CoV-2 variants. Regarding the study as a whole: Vaccinated and placebo-treated recipients had similar non-spike TCR breadth. Substantial breadth was reportedly displayed by spike-specific CD8+ and CD4+ T cell responses after vaccination. Measures of TCR breadth and depth may have fallen short of total T cell responses.

In the case of this clone: What it binds is not known.

CDR3 length equals 13 residues. With 4 bases removed from V and 9 bases from J, the gap between germline ends came to 13 bases. Germline V gives CDR1 MNHEY, CDR2 SVGEGT. Some clones are missing from TCRdb's copy, which holds only in-frame ones; the method was immunoSEQ multiplex PCR. The repertoire consists of approximately 150,000 clones, with about nine tenths occurring once and the leading ten covering around 5%. The chain combines TRBV6-2 or TRBV6-3 with TRBJ2-1; the D is unclear. This specimen consisted of peripheral blood, obtained after recovery from COVID-19. This TCR came from a human donor who had recovered from COVID-19. CDR3 residues: CASSSAILGEQFF. The DNA for the CDR3 is TGTGCCAGCAGTTCGGCAATCCTCGGTGAGCAGTTCTTC.